Shown below are 4 T cell receptor beta chains from a single sample sequenced in a study of OX40 agonist ivuxolimab in advanced cancers. The protocol was immunoSEQ multiplex PCR, while the TCRdb copy is restricted to in-frame clones and leaves out a portion. The data contain some 47,000 clones, around 80% of them singletons. The sequences come from CD4+ or CD8+ T cells sorted from blood, collected in a trial of the OX40 agonist ivuxolimab. The receptors derive from an adult with an advanced solid tumor such as melanoma, head and neck, liver or kidney cancer.

J is TRBJ2-7 and V is TRBV6-5; D may be TRBD2 (6 bases). V lost 5 bases to trimming and J lost 3 bases, with 11 bases between them. This CDR3 has 13 residues. Germline-derived CDR1 and CDR2 are MNHEY and SVGAGI. This CDR3 reads CASSVGGSYEQYF. DNA for the CDR3: TGTGCCAGCAGTGTTGGAGGGAGCTACGAGCAGTACTTC.

This chain uses TRBV7-2 with TRBJ2-5; the D call may be TRBD1 or TRBD2 (5 bases each). Trimming left V 3 bases short and J 6 bases short, with 17 bases between. The length of the CDR3 is 15 residues. Germline V lookup: CDR1 SGHTA, CDR2 FQGNSA. The CDR3 spells CASSFGVGEGQTQYF. In DNA form, the CDR3 reads TGTGCCAGCAGCTTTGGGGTCGGTGAGGGGCAGACCCAGTACTTC.

The genes are TRBV6-1 and TRBJ1-3, with D possibly matching TRBD1 (6 bases). Deletions cut 5 bases from V and 5 bases from J, with 10 bases between. The CDR3 is 13 amino acids. The V gene's germline CDR1 is MNHNS and CDR2 SASEGT. CDR3 coding DNA: TGTGCCAGCAGTCAACAGGGTAGAAACACCATATATTTT. Its protein product is CASSQQGRNTIYF.

V is TRBV10-3 and J is TRBJ2-2; TRBD2 aligns across 7 bases. Germline V gene lookup returns CDR1 ENHRY and CDR2 SYGVKD. There are 18 residues in the CDR3. Trimming at V came to 3 bases and at J to 2 bases, leaving 12 bases not matched to a gene. The CDR3 reads CAISDPLLADLNTGELFF. The CDR3 DNA reads as TGTGCCATCAGTGACCCGCTTCTAGCGGACCTAAACACCGGGGAGCTGTTTTTT.